This T cell receptor beta chain was sequenced during a study of cytomegalovirus exposure and HLA in healthy donors. Study summary: The approximately 120 validation repertoires, a later analysis reported, used the same platform as the 600 to 700 repertoires from the first cohort.

The donors belonged to the approximately 120-subject validation cohort, separate from the approximately 670-subject first cohort. The CDR3 consists of 16 residues. Germline values: CDR1 SNHLY, CDR2 FYNNEI. This clone was seen once. Its ends do not fully match the called genes, so a read error is possible. Clones were read by immunoSEQ multiplex PCR, and TCRdb kept only the in-frame ones, dropping some. The top ten clones hold about 6% of a sample with over 100,000 clones, more than 75% of them seen once. This chain joins TRBV2 and TRBJ1-3, with 8 bases fitting TRBD1. Sequences were obtained from PBMCs. This receptor was taken from a woman under 30 in good health and CMV-seropositive. In nucleotides, the CDR3 is TGTGCCAGCAGTGAAGGGACAGGGAACTCTGGAAGCACCATATATTTT. It is translated as CASSEGTGNSGSTIYF.